This T cell receptor (beta chain) was documented in a study of blood T cell repertoires in COVID-19. Study background: Sample material is recorded as cDNA or gDNA derived from T cells, B-cell-depleted T cells, or PBMCs.

TCRdb's table, derived via immunoSEQ multiplex PCR, lists solely in-frame clones and lacks some. This table holds 180,000 or so clones, 88% found once. The V and J ends lost 8 bases and 0 bases respectively, with 10 bases between them. The CDR3 has 13 residues. Looked up from germline, CDR1 is SGHTA and CDR2 is FQGNSA. This clone has just one count. The TCR was taken from a young woman with acute or convalescent COVID-19. The chain couples TRBV7-2 to TRBJ1-2; no clear D. Sequencing was carried out using peripheral blood. DNA for the CDR3: TGTGCCAGCGGAGGGCGGTCTAACTATGGCTACACCTTC. It codes for CASGGRSNYGYTF.